This T cell receptor beta chain was captured by sequencing in a study of shared clonotypes between healthy human individuals. Study conclusions and caveats: Clonotypes that were shared across a few donors made up roughly 5.2% of naive CD4 clonotypes. Relative to memory subsets, naive subsets generally showed larger estimated richness.

Notes on this clone: Its antigen is unidentified.

The method was immunoSEQ multiplex PCR; TCRdb's version includes in-frame clones alone and lacks a portion of them. Of about 2 million clones listed, about 95% are singletons. Naive CD8 cells comprised CD45RO-negative, CCR7-positively selected cells, excluding terminally differentiated effector memory CD45RA+ cells. This receptor was identified in a man younger than 30 in good health. The sample comprised naive CD8+ T cells sorted from blood.

The CDR3 nucleotides read TGTGCCACCAGCTCTAGCCCGGGACGCGACATGAGCTCCTATAATTCACCCCTCCACTTT. Protein sequence: CATSSSPGRDMSSYNSPLHF. This chain joins TRBV15 and TRBJ1-6, with D perhaps TRBD1 (5 bases). V was cut by 5 bases and J by 0 bases, with 23 bases left in between. CDR1 and CDR2 (germline): LNHNV, YYDKDF (reference sequence). The CDR3 spans 20 residues.